This is a list of T cell receptor beta chains from one sample in a study of T cell responses to AZD1222 COVID-19 vaccine. TCRdb keeps only in-frame clones here, not all; method: immunoSEQ multiplex PCR. The table has 120,000 to 150,000 clones, roughly 86% seen once. The sequencing used peripheral blood, collected 28 days after the second dose of the MenACWY control vaccine. These TCRs come from an adult who received the MenACWY meningococcal vaccine as a control. Both conserved end residues are trimmed from each CDR3. D genes are given only for firm matches.

>TRBV7-2|TRBD1|TRBJ2-4
ASSLTGGFDIQY
>TRBV4-1|TRBD2|TRBJ2-3
ASSQEGTSGGDTQY
>TRBV29-1|-|TRBJ1-5
SVEPGGNQPQH
>TRBV19|-|TRBJ1-2
ASSKVDGYT
>TRBV19|TRBD1|TRBJ1-4
ASSGTAYNEKLF
>TRBV18|-|TRBJ2-7
ASSRDSFTMEEQY
>TRBV3-1/TRBV3-2|TRBD1|TRBJ2-1
ASSHPDRGDNEQF
>TRBV7-2|-|TRBJ1-3
ASSLALGASGNTIY
>TRBV3-1/TRBV3-2|-|TRBJ2-3
ATDEGTDTQY
>TRBV5-6|-|TRBJ2-3
ASSQQGGTDTQY
>TRBV7-2|-|TRBJ2-1
ASSLSRDNEQF
>TRBV7-8|-|TRBJ2-2
ASSLERTNTGELF
>TRBV7-3|-|TRBJ2-5
ASSPYGGEAQY
>TRBV4-2|TRBD1|TRBJ2-7
ASSQPGQGIEQY
>TRBV19|-|TRBJ1-1
ASLLNPTGITEAF
>TRBV11-2|-|TRBJ2-2
ASSLVMATGELF
>TRBV6-6|-|TRBJ2-1
ASEYQPDYNEQF
>TRBV4-3|-|TRBJ1-6
ASSQAQVYNSPLH
>TRBV7-8|-|TRBJ1-5
ASSAGTGNQPQH
>TRBV5-1|-|TRBJ2-5
ASSLLGSQETQY
>TRBV30|TRBD2|TRBJ2-1
AWLAGGRRQF
>TRBV3-1/TRBV3-2|TRBD2|TRBJ2-1
ASSRYFTSGPLALF
>TRBV7-5|-|TRBJ2-7
ARSLVIAGGCEQY
>TRBV3-1/TRBV3-2|-|TRBJ1-2
ASSQAPTGPYGYT
>TRBV3-1/TRBV3-2|-|TRBJ1-1
ASSPPGRRNTEAF
>TRBV6-1|-|TRBJ1-1
ASSEFSGGRTEAF
>TRBV7-2|TRBD1|TRBJ2-5
ASSFLGTGVQETQY
>TRBV7-9|-|TRBJ2-7
ASSSEGYEQY
>TRBV9|-|TRBJ2-1
ASSSQGGSFNEQF
>TRBV2|-|TRBJ1-6
ASSEEVRGHH
>TRBV4-3|-|TRBJ2-5
ASSQDKSGETQY
>TRBV7-9|TRBD1|TRBJ1-1
ASSTGTGVTEAF
>TRBV28|TRBD1|TRBJ1-4
ASSLLTGGGFYEKLF
>TRBV12-3/TRBV12-4|-|TRBJ2-3
ASSLTPDTQY
>TRBV6-6|TRBD2|TRBJ2-7
ASSYSSSGRTYEQY
>TRBV21-1|-|TRBJ2-5
ASSKEAPSGGQETQY
>TRBV4-3|-|TRBJ2-7
ASSPNGGQEQY
>TRBV7-2|-|TRBJ2-2
ASSPPGSILLPGELF
>TRBV24-1|TRBD2|TRBJ2-1
ATSDPLAGVHNEQF
>TRBV6-2/TRBV6-3|TRBD2|TRBJ2-2
ASSYLGTSGVNTGELF
>TRBV28|-|TRBJ1-5
ASRGLGFEQPQH
>TRBV6-5|TRBD1|TRBJ2-5
ASSYSGTGGKRTQY
>TRBV5-1|-|TRBJ1-5
ASSLGLNSNQPQH
>TRBV5-1|TRBD1|TRBJ1-1
ASSFRTGMNTEAF
>TRBV3-1/TRBV3-2|-|TRBJ1-2
ASSLTAARGYT
>TRBV14|TRBD1|TRBJ2-3
ASSSHRGADTQY
>TRBV2|TRBD2|TRBJ2-1
ASGTSGSPYQF
>TRBV27|TRBD1|TRBJ2-7
ASSLGDRGYEQY
>TRBV7-2|TRBD2|TRBJ2-3
ASGTSGNTDTQY
>TRBV28|-|TRBJ2-1
ASWGNNEQF
>TRBV3-1/TRBV3-2|-|TRBJ2-2
ASSQLSGAWGGELF
>TRBV12-3/TRBV12-4|-|TRBJ1-1
ASSQGIAEAF
>TRBV5-1|TRBD2|TRBJ2-3
ASSMAGEDTQY
>TRBV27|-|TRBJ1-4
ASSSSGKLF
>TRBV7-2|-|TRBJ1-2
ASSGQSVRWGYGYT
>TRBV3-1/TRBV3-2|-|TRBJ1-2
ASSRRGEAGYT
>TRBV5-6|-|TRBJ2-1
ASSLFWGAGEQF
>TRBV2|-|TRBJ1-2
ASRGGLGGYGYT
>TRBV28|-|TRBJ1-1
ASSYMDRDTEAF